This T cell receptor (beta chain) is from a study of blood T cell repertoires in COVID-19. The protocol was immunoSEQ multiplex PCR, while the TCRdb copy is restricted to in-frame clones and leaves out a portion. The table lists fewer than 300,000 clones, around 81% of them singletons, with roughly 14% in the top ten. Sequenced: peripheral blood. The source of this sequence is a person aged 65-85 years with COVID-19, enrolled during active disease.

The CDR3 region has the DNA TGCAGCGTTTCCCTCTCACTAGCGGGGGATCGGTTCTTC. It is translated as CSVSLSLAGDRFF. The chain has TRBV29-1 and TRBJ2-1; 11 bases match TRBD2. Trimming at V came to 5 bases and at J to 15 bases, leaving 12 bases not matched to a gene. The CDR3 has 13 residues. CDR1 and CDR2 (germline): SQVTM, ANQGSEA.